The 4 T cell receptor beta chains given below trace back to one sample, sequenced in a study of technical replicates of blood from several donors. Assay used: immunoSEQ multiplex PCR; TCRdb lists only in-frame clones, some missing. The table lists 55,000 to 80,000 clones, approximately 97% of them singletons. The sample taken for sequencing was T cells isolated from PBMCs. These receptors came from a human donor in good health.

This clone was observed once. The rearrangement uses TRBV5-1 and TRBJ1-1, with unresolved D. The CDR3 sequence is 14 residues long. Trimming pared 4 bases from V and 0 bases from J, leaving 10 bases between. Germline CDR1 is SGHRS and CDR2 is YFSETQ. The CDR3 DNA follows: TGCGCCAGCAGCAGATCTACAGTGAACACTGAAGCTTTCTTT. This translates into CASSRSTVNTEAFF.

This sequence joins TRBV5-1 and TRBJ2-5, with TRBD2 matching 11 bases. J lost 5 bases, V lost 0 bases, and 3 bases had no gene match. Germline loops: CDR1 SGHRS, CDR2 YFSETQ. CDR3 size: 15 residues. The CDR3 is CASSLGLAGFETQYF. The CDR3 nucleotides read TGCGCCAGCAGCTTGGGACTAGCGGGATTCGAGACCCAGTACTTC.

The genes are TRBV7-9 and TRBJ2-7, with TRBD1 matching over 7 bases. From germline, CDR1 is SEHNR and CDR2 FQNEAQ (reference sequence). J lost 1 base, V lost 5 bases, and 2 bases had no gene match. The CDR3 loop spans 13 amino acids. CDR3 DNA sequence: TGTGCCAGCAGCCAGGGACAGTCCTACGAGCAGTACTTC. Translating it yields CASSQGQSYEQYF. Full variable domain (remainder filled in from reference TRBV7-9 and TRBJ2-7): DTGVSQNPRHKITKRGQNVTFRCDPISEHNRLYWYRQTLGQGPEFLTYFQNEAQLEKSRLLSDRFSAERPKGSFSTLEIQRTEQGDSAMYLCASSQGQSYEQYFGPGTRLTVT.

This sequence joins TRBV7-9 and TRBJ1-2, with 8 nucleotides matching TRBD1. V lost 3 bases, J lost 8 bases, and 8 bases stayed unmatched. The CDR3 spans 14 residues. In germline, CDR1 is SEHNR, CDR2 FQNEAQ (reference sequence). This CDR3 reads CASSFDSGQGGYTF. The DNA of the CDR3 is TGTGCCAGCAGCTTCGACTCCGGACAGGGAGGCTACACCTTC.